This TCR beta chain was identified during a study of a mutant IDH1 vaccine in newly diagnosed glioma. The method was immunoSEQ multiplex PCR; TCRdb's version includes in-frame clones alone and lacks a portion of them. The sample contains some 120,000 clones, about four fifths of which appear only once. Turning to this clone: Antigen: not known.

The time point was: week 11, during vaccination. Topical imiquimod was applied with each vaccine dose, which held 300 ug of mutant IDH1 20-mer peptide. The specimen comprised PBMCs, sampled from a glioma patient whose treatment included an IDH1 peptide vaccine. The clonotype comes from a man in his forties or fifties with glioma.

The CDR3 nucleotides are TGCGCCAGCACTGTCAAGGCGAATGAGCAGTTCTTC. Translated, it gives CASTVKANEQFF. The chain employs TRBV10-2 and TRBJ2-1; D remains ambiguous. Germline assignment: CDR1 WSHSY and CDR2 SAAADI. There are 12 residues in the CDR3. With 7 bases removed from V and 7 bases from J, the gap between germline ends came to 11 bases.